This T cell receptor (beta chain) comes out of a study of T cell changes during pregnancy in multiple sclerosis. Sequencing was performed with immunoSEQ multiplex PCR; in TCRdb, only in-frame clones are kept and a portion is missing. The data contain approximately 110,000 clones, about 93% of them singletons. Germline CDR1 SGHRS, CDR2 YFSETQ. With V trimmed by 3 bases and J by 3 bases, 5 bases remained unmatched. This CDR3 is 15 amino acids long. Here the sequenced sample was peripheral blood, taken in the third trimester of pregnancy. The sequence was collected from a female donor with multiple sclerosis, enrolled in a pregnancy study. The J gene is TRBJ2-1, the V gene TRBV5-1, with 8 bases that match TRBD2. CDR3 region: CASSSAGAVYNEQFF. The CDR3 DNA is TGCGCCAGCAGCTCAGCGGGAGCAGTCTACAATGAGCAGTTCTTC.